Presented here are 2 T cell receptor beta chains from one specimen sequenced in a study of shared T cell receptors in the human thymus (dated by TCRdb to about 2021). Library creation used the immunoSEQ multiplex PCR assay. TCRdb retrieved this table from immuneACCESS and kept in-frame rearrangements only. Not all clones are present; in checked studies, unresolved V genes account for under half, and no reason is known for the remainder. This sample holds 630,000 or so clones; more than 70% were observed only once. Together, the top ten hold about 0.0094% of the sample. These data also formed part of another study, on human thymus T cells.

Sequences were obtained from thymocytes. The receptor set was obtained from a boy in the first two years of life with a congenital heart defect. Donor details come from another sample of the same person, matched by shared clones.

The chain recombines TRBV14 with TRBJ1-1, with 8 bases aligning to TRBD1. Trimming cost V 5 bases and J 10 bases; bases outside gene matches: 6. Germline V gives CDR1 SGHDN, CDR2 FVKESK. The CDR3 runs 12 residues. Here the CDR3 DNA reads TGTGCCAGCAGCGAAGGACAGGGAGGAGCTTTCTTT. Translated: CASSEGQGGAFF. Based on the CDR3 plus reference TRBV14 and TRBJ1-1, the full variable domain is EAGVTQFPSHSVIEKGQTVTLRCDPISGHDNLYWYRRVMGKEIKFLLHFVKESKQDESGMPNNRFLAERTGGTYSTLKVQPAELEDSGVYFCASSEGQGGAFFGQGTRLTVV.

A single count supports this clone. The rearrangement links TRBV5-1 to TRBJ2-3; 12 nucleotides align to TRBD2. V shed 4 bases, J shed 1 base, and the junction held 4 bases outside the gene matches. The CDR3 spans 16 residues. CDR1 SGHRS and CDR2 YFSETQ come from the germline V gene. The CDR3 here is CASSRLAGDRTDTQYF. The CDR3 coding sequence is TGCGCCAGCAGCCGACTAGCGGGAGACCGCACAGATACGCAGTATTTT.